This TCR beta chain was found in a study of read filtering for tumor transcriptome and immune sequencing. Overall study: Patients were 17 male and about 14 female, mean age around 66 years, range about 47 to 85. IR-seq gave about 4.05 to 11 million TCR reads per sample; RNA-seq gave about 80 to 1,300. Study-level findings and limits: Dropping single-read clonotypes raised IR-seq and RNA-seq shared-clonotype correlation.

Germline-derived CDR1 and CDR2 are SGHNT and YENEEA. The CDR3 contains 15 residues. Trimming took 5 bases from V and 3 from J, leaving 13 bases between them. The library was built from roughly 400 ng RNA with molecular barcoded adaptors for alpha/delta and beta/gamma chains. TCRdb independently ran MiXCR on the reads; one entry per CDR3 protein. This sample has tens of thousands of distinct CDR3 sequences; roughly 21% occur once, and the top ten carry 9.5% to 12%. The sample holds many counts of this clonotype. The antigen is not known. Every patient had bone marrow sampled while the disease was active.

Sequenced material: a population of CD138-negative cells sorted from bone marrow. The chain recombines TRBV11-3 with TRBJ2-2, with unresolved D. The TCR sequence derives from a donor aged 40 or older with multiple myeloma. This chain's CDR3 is CASSPSSGYTGELFF. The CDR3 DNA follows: TGTGCCAGCAGCCCCAGCAGTGGTTACACCGGGGAGCTGTTTTTT.